A selection of T cell receptor beta chains follows, all from one sample in a study of cytotoxic CD8 clonotypes in ibrutinib-treated CLL. Method: immunoSEQ multiplex PCR; TCRdb's copy keeps in-frame clones and lacks some. The table has 110,000 to 150,000 clones, about 70% seen once; the top ten hold 4.5% to 6.5%. The sample in question was PBMCs, obtained after 24 months of ibrutinib treatment. The receptor set was obtained from a human donor with chronic lymphocytic leukemia. Each CDR3 is given with its conserved first and last residue. The D gene is left open where the match is weak. Clone size is stated in some rows and not others, as once, few, many or a class when expanded.

j_call: TRBJ1-1
d_call: -
v_call: TRBV7-3
clone_size: few
cdr3_aa: CASSRDMNTEAFF
cdr3_nt: TGTGCCAGCAGCCGGGATATGAACACTGAAGCTTTCTTT

j_call: TRBJ2-5
d_call: TRBD2
v_call: TRBV10-3
clone_size: once
cdr3_aa: CAISGLAGVAGETQYF
cdr3_nt: TGTGCCATCAGTGGGCTAGCGGGGGTGGCCGGGGAGACCCAGTACTTC

j_call: TRBJ2-5
d_call: TRBD2
v_call: TRBV7-2
clone_size: -
cdr3_aa: CASSPRSGVETQYF
cdr3_nt: TGTGCCAGCAGCCCCAGAAGCGGGGTAGAGACCCAGTACTTC

j_call: TRBJ1-5
d_call: -
v_call: TRBV6-6
clone_size: -
cdr3_aa: CASKRKGNQPQHF
cdr3_nt: TGTGCCAGCAAGCGTAAGGGGAATCAGCCCCAGCATTTT

j_call: TRBJ2-7
d_call: TRBD2
v_call: TRBV7-9
clone_size: -
cdr3_aa: CASSPQLAGVGYEQYF
cdr3_nt: TGTGCCAGCAGCCCCCAACTAGCGGGGGTCGGGTACGAGCAGTACTTC

j_call: TRBJ1-2
d_call: -
v_call: TRBV29-1
clone_size: -
cdr3_aa: CSVEDRRTLGYTF
cdr3_nt: TGCAGCGTTGAAGATCGGAGGACGTTGGGCTACACCTTC

j_call: TRBJ2-5
d_call: -
v_call: TRBV5-1
clone_size: once
cdr3_aa: CASSPGTTTQETQYF
cdr3_nt: TGCGCCAGCAGCCCGGGGACAACGACTCAAGAGACCCAGTACTTC

j_call: TRBJ2-1
d_call: TRBD2
v_call: TRBV7-2
clone_size: once
cdr3_aa: CASSPRTSGNNEQFF
cdr3_nt: TGTGCCAGCAGCCCCCGGACTAGCGGAAACAATGAGCAGTTCTTC

j_call: TRBJ2-2
d_call: TRBD2
v_call: TRBV29-1
clone_size: -
cdr3_aa: CSAWGLAGDHTGELFF
cdr3_nt: TGCAGCGCCTGGGGCCTAGCGGGAGATCACACCGGGGAGCTGTTTTTT

j_call: TRBJ2-2
d_call: -
v_call: TRBV9
clone_size: few
cdr3_aa: CASSAGLTGELFF
cdr3_nt: TGTGCCAGCAGCGCCGGACTGACCGGGGAGCTGTTTTTT

j_call: TRBJ1-2
d_call: -
v_call: TRBV2
clone_size: -
cdr3_aa: CASRERGYGYTF
cdr3_nt: TGTGCCAGCAGGGAAAGGGGCTATGGCTACACCTTC

j_call: TRBJ2-1
d_call: TRBD2
v_call: TRBV15
clone_size: once
cdr3_aa: CATSRGGGSSYNEQFF
cdr3_nt: TGTGCCACCAGCAGAGGGGGCGGGAGCTCCTACAATGAGCAGTTCTTC

j_call: TRBJ2-3
d_call: -
v_call: TRBV7-2
clone_size: -
cdr3_aa: CASWGGPDHTDTQYF
cdr3_nt: TGTGCCAGCTGGGGGGGGCCCGACCACACAGATACGCAGTATTTT

j_call: TRBJ2-7
d_call: -
v_call: TRBV21-1
clone_size: -
cdr3_aa: CASSRGAGTGIHEQYF
cdr3_nt: TGTGCCAGCAGCAGGGGGGCCGGGACAGGCATCCACGAGCAGTACTTC

j_call: TRBJ2-3
d_call: -
v_call: TRBV11-2
clone_size: -
cdr3_aa: CASSLEGLGRADTQYF
cdr3_nt: TGTGCCAGCAGCTTAGAAGGGTTGGGCAGGGCAGATACGCAGTATTTT

j_call: TRBJ1-2
d_call: TRBD1
v_call: TRBV2
clone_size: -
cdr3_aa: CASSEANQGVWRGYTF
cdr3_nt: TGTGCCAGCAGTGAAGCCAACCAGGGGGTGTGGCGTGGCTACACCTTC

j_call: TRBJ1-1
d_call: -
v_call: TRBV7-9
clone_size: -
cdr3_aa: CASSPGGDTEAFF
cdr3_nt: TGTGCCAGCAGCCCCGGGGGGGACACTGAAGCTTTCTTT

j_call: TRBJ2-3
d_call: -
v_call: TRBV5-1
clone_size: few
cdr3_aa: CASSLPRDRSLTDTQYF
cdr3_nt: TGCGCCAGCAGCTTGCCGCGGGACAGAAGCCTCACAGATACGCAGTATTTT

j_call: TRBJ1-2
d_call: -
v_call: TRBV28
clone_size: -
cdr3_aa: CASSTPAGALYGYTF
cdr3_nt: TGTGCCAGCAGTACCCCGGCGGGGGCGCTCTATGGCTACACCTTC

j_call: TRBJ2-7
d_call: -
v_call: TRBV6-5
clone_size: -
cdr3_aa: CASSYSAAISFEQYF
cdr3_nt: TGTGCCAGCAGTTACTCGGCGGCTATTTCCTTCGAGCAGTACTTC